The next 24 T cell receptor beta chains were all read from a single sample in a study of blood T cell repertoires in COVID-19. TCRdb keeps only in-frame clones here, not all; method: immunoSEQ multiplex PCR. Of some 200,000 clones in the sample, roughly 80% were seen once. The material sequenced was peripheral blood. The receptors come from a man aged 60-69 years with COVID-19, enrolled during active disease.

The rearrangement joins TRBV28 to TRBJ1-2; D may be TRBD1 (6 bases). The CDR3 runs to 13 residues. From germline, CDR1 is MDHEN and CDR2 SYDVKM. V was shortened by 6 bases and J by 0 bases, with 8 bases between the two germline ends. The CDR3 loop is CASSRTANYGYTF. CDR3 nucleotides: TGTGCCAGCAGCCGGACAGCTAACTATGGCTACACCTTC.

The chain is built from TRBV10-3 and TRBJ1-2; TRBD1 aligns across 7 bases. The CDR3 loop spans 13 amino acids. The ends lost 6 bases at V and 8 bases at J; junction bases unmatched: 9. Germline loops: CDR1 ENHRY, CDR2 SYGVKD. The CDR3 loop reads CAISLTGTGGYTF. CDR3 sequence (DNA): TGTGCCATCAGCTTGACAGGGACCGGCGGCTACACCTTC.

The V gene is TRBV7-9, the J gene TRBJ1-4, with TRBD1 matching over 7 bases. The CDR3 is 14 residues long. V lost 4 bases to trimming and J lost 8 bases; unmatched junction nucleotides: 7. Germline V CDR1 and CDR2: SEHNR, FQNEAQ (reference sequence). CDR3 in amino acids: CASSSRTGLEKLFF. The CDR3 region has the DNA TGTGCCAGCAGCTCACGGACAGGATTAGAAAAACTGTTTTTT.

This chain joins TRBV10-2 and TRBJ2-1; 7 nucleotides match TRBD2. This CDR3 has 18 amino acids. Germline CDR1 is WSHSY and CDR2 is SAAADI. The J segment lost 0 bases and the V segment lost 2 bases, leaving 10 bases of the junction unmatched. CDR3 protein: CASSEGPGGPSSYNEQFF. The CDR3 DNA reads TGCGCCAGCAGTGAGGGGCCGGGAGGACCTAGCTCCTACAATGAGCAGTTCTTC.

This clone was recorded once. V is TRBV6-2 or TRBV6-3 and J is TRBJ1-6, with D uncertain. This CDR3 comprises 14 residues. V gave up 2 bases and J gave up 7 bases, with 9 bases separating them. Germline CDR1 is MNHEY and CDR2 is SVGEGT. The CDR3 DNA reads TGTGCCAGCAGTTACGGGCAGCTCAATTCACCCCTCCACTTT. Amino acids: CASSYGQLNSPLHF.

This chain links TRBV18 with TRBJ1-4, with TRBD1 identical over 11 bases. Germline trimming cut 2 bases from V and 7 bases from J; bases unmatched to any gene: 6. The CDR3 consists of 16 residues. Germline assignment: CDR1 KGHSH and CDR2 LQKENI. The CDR3 sequence is CASSPVRGQGGEKLFF. CDR3 bases: TGTGCCAGCTCACCAGTTCGGGGACAGGGGGGTGAAAAACTGTTTTTT.

The chain carries TRBV5-6 and TRBJ2-3; TRBD1 aligns across 11 bases. Germline CDR1 SGHDT, CDR2 YYEEEE. Trimming removed 0 bases from V and 10 bases from J; junction bases left unmatched: 7. This CDR3 has 15 residues. CDR3 sequence (DNA): TGTGCCAGCAGCTTGGTAGGGACAGGGGGAGAGGCGCAGTATTTT. Amino acid sequence: CASSLVGTGGEAQYF. Full variable domain (remainder filled in from reference TRBV5-6 and TRBJ2-3): DAGVTQSPTHLIKTRGQQVTLRCSPKSGHDTVSWYQQALGQGPQFIFQYYEEEERQRGNFPDRFSGHQFPNYSSELNVNALLLGDSALYLCASSLVGTGGEAQYFGPGTRLTVL.

This sequence joins TRBV5-6 and TRBJ1-2; 7 bases are shared with TRBD1. Germline V gene lookup returns CDR1 SGHDT and CDR2 YYEEEE. This CDR3 contains 14 residues. V was pared by 3 bases and J by 3 bases, with 5 bases of the junction left unmatched. The CDR3 protein is CASSSGGQYYGYTF. CDR3 sequence (DNA): TGTGCCAGCAGCTCAGGGGGACAGTACTATGGCTACACCTTC.

V and J are TRBV18 and TRBJ2-1; 7 bases line up with TRBD2. The length of the CDR3 is 17 residues. J gave up 0 bases and V 1 base, and 6 bases lay outside the gene matches. Germline-derived CDR1 and CDR2 are KGHSH and LQKENI. CDR3 sequence reads: CASSPQIKRGSYNEQFF. CDR3 nucleotide sequence: TGTGCCAGCTCACCACAAATCAAGCGGGGCTCCTACAATGAGCAGTTCTTC.

The rearrangement links TRBV9 to TRBJ2-1; perhaps TRBD1 as D (5 bases). There are 14 residues in the CDR3. Looked up from germline, CDR1 is SGDLS and CDR2 is YYNGEE. V lost 4 bases and J lost 7, with 15 bases in between. DNA of the CDR3: TGTGCCAGCAGCCACGATCAGGGTGATAATGAGCAGTTCTTC. It yields the protein CASSHDQGDNEQFF.

This clone was observed a single time. The chain couples TRBV3-1 (or the pseudogene TRBV3-2) to TRBJ2-2; TRBD2 matches at 9 bases. This CDR3 spans 15 amino acids. CDR1 is LGHDT and CDR2 is YNNKEL in the germline V gene (reference sequence). V gave up 1 base and J gave up 9 bases; unmatched junction bases: 6. CDR3 protein: CASSQAASGIRELFF. As DNA, the CDR3 is TGTGCCAGCAGCCAAGCTGCTAGCGGGATCAGGGAGCTGTTTTTT.

The J gene is TRBJ1-2, the V gene TRBV3-1 (or the pseudogene TRBV3-2); 7 bases fit TRBD1. Trimming removed 0 bases from V and 13 bases from J; junction bases left unmatched: 8. The germline CDR1 and CDR2 sequences are LGHDT and YNNKEL (reference sequence). The length of the CDR3 is 13 residues. In DNA, the CDR3 is TGTGCCAGCAGCCAAGAAGACAGAGGGGGCCGCACCTTC. This codes for CASSQEDRGGRTF.

The V call is TRBV2, the J call TRBJ2-3, with TRBD2 identical over 12 bases. CDR3 length equals 17 residues. The ends lost 5 bases at V and 2 bases at J; junction bases unmatched: 8. Germline CDR1 SNHLY, CDR2 FYNNEI. CDR3 DNA: TGTGCCAGCAGTAAAACTAGCGGGAGGTCTTACACAGATACGCAGTATTTT. Its translation: CASSKTSGRSYTDTQYF.

J is TRBJ1-2 and V is TRBV14; 8 nucleotides line up with TRBD1. V dropped 3 bases and J dropped 8; count of bases not matched to a gene: 8. Looked up from germline, CDR1 is SGHDN and CDR2 is FVKESK. The CDR3 extends over 14 amino acids. The CDR3 bases are TGTGCCAGCAGCCAGAGGACAGGGTATGGAGGCTACACCTTC. Protein product: CASSQRTGYGGYTF. Combining the CDR3 with reference TRBV14 and TRBJ1-2 gives the whole variable domain EAGVTQFPSHSVIEKGQTVTLRCDPISGHDNLYWYRRVMGKEIKFLLHFVKESKQDESGMPNNRFLAERTGGTYSTLKVQPAELEDSGVYFCASSQRTGYGGYTFGSGTRLTVV.

The V call is TRBV19, the J call TRBJ1-2, with a possible D match to TRBD1 (6 bases). The V gene lost 3 bases and the J gene lost 0 bases, with 11 bases spanning the gap. CDR1 and CDR2 (germline): LNHDA, SQIVND (reference sequence). There are 15 residues in the CDR3. The CDR3 DNA reads TGTGCCAGTAGTATCCGGCGGACAGCTAACTATGGCTACACCTTC. This gives the protein CASSIRRTANYGYTF.

V gene TRBV4-1 combines with J gene TRBJ1-1; D perhaps matches TRBD1 (5 bases). This CDR3 has 15 residues. Trimming stripped 0 bases from V and 5 bases from J, with 13 bases between. Per germline, CDR1 MGHRA and CDR2 YSYEKL. In nucleotides, the CDR3 is TGCGCCAGCAGCCAAGACGGAGCGAAGGGGACTGAAGCTTTCTTT. Protein: CASSQDGAKGTEAFF.

V is TRBV29-1 and J is TRBJ1-5; tentative D call: TRBD1 (5 bases). In germline, CDR1 is SQVTM, CDR2 ANQGSEA. The ends were cut back, 5 bases at V and 0 bases at J, with 14 bases in the middle. This CDR3 has 15 amino acids. In DNA, the CDR3 is TGCAGCGTTACGGCATCCAGGGATAGCAATCAGCCCCAGCATTTT. This sequence encodes CSVTASRDSNQPQHF.

V and J are TRBV10-3 and TRBJ1-1; D is possibly TRBD1 (6 bases). V gave up 6 bases and J gave up 4 bases, with 18 bases separating them. CDR3 length equals 15 residues. CDR1 and CDR2 from the germline V gene are ENHRY and SYGVKD. The CDR3, as DNA: TGTGCCATCAGGACATCGGGGGGCGACGGCACTGAAGCTTTCTTT. This codes for CAIRTSGGDGTEAFF.

V gene TRBV18 combines with J gene TRBJ1-1; D not certain. V dropped 3 bases and J dropped 7 bases, with 9 bases sitting between them. The CDR3 runs 12 residues. Germline CDR1 reads KGHSH; CDR2 reads LQKENI. For the CDR3, the DNA is TGTGCCAGCTCACCGACCACAGATGAAGCTTTCTTT. Translated: CASSPTTDEAFF.

This clone was seen more than once but under ten times. CDR3 bases: TGTGCCAGCAGGACGGGTCCCGAGCAGTACTTC. Protein product: CASRTGPEQYF. The chain links TRBV27 to TRBJ2-7; D not certain. The CDR3 runs to 11 residues. The V gene lost 6 bases and the J gene lost 6 bases, with 9 bases spanning the gap. The germline gives CDR1 MNHEY, CDR2 SMNVEV (reference sequence).

This clone came up once. The V gene is TRBV5-1, the J gene TRBJ2-1, with D possibly matching TRBD2 (7 bases). Trimming stripped 7 bases from V and 0 bases from J, with 11 bases between. CDR3 length equals 14 residues. Looked up from germline, CDR1 is SGHRS and CDR2 is YFSETQ. The CDR3 nucleotides are TGCGCCAGCGGGGGGGCTAGCTCCTACAATGAGCAGTTCTTC. Its protein product is CASGGASSYNEQFF.

The chain combines TRBV5-1 with TRBJ2-2, with 7 bases aligning to TRBD1. The CDR3 is 14 amino acids. From germline, CDR1 is SGHRS and CDR2 YFSETQ. Trimming at V came to 2 bases and at J to 4 bases, leaving 2 bases not matched to a gene. The chain's CDR3 is CASSFRDSTGELFF. For the CDR3, the DNA is TGCGCCAGCAGCTTCCGGGACAGCACCGGGGAGCTGTTTTTT.

The rearrangement uses TRBV7-9 and TRBJ2-1; the D gene is possibly TRBD1 (6 bases). Per germline, CDR1 SEHNR and CDR2 FQNEAQ (reference sequence). This CDR3 has 13 amino acids. V was cut by 5 bases and J by 7 bases, with 12 bases left in between. In DNA, the CDR3 is TGTGCCAGCAGCCGTGAACAGGGAAATGAGCAGTTCTTC. Amino acids: CASSREQGNEQFF.

The V call is TRBV6-1, the J call TRBJ2-3, with 11 bases that match TRBD2. Per the germline V gene, CDR1 is MNHNS and CDR2 is SASEGT. Losses at the gene ends were 2 bases for V and 2 bases for J; bases not matched to a gene: 18. The CDR3 has 21 amino acids. The CDR3 spells CASSESPAALAGAPFTDTQYF. The DNA of the CDR3 is TGTGCCAGCAGTGAATCCCCCGCCGCACTAGCGGGAGCCCCTTTCACAGATACGCAGTATTTT.